This TCR beta chain was captured by sequencing in a study of cytomegalovirus exposure and HLA in healthy donors (TCRdb year 2017). Context from the whole study: In an earlier analysis of around 540 of the donors, 276 Gb of sequence data and 90 million to 120 million unique TCR beta sequences from roughly 200 million T cells were reported. Among about 400 genotyped donors of the cohort, an average of approximately 240,000 unique TCR beta nucleotide sequences was sequenced per donor, of which 15% to 20% were non-productive. A later analysis re-analyzed previously published TCR beta repertoires from 500 to 700 donors and added high-resolution HLA genotyping to study TCR occurrence patterns. High-throughput TCR immunosequencing, statistical association of individual TCRs with disease status, and machine learning were combined to predict cytomegalovirus infection status. Donor age, sex, ethnicity and CMV serostatus were compiled alongside the repertoire data. In the later analysis, no new phenotypic data were used to find candidate immune exposures; instead, reliance was placed on TCR beta sequences and their occurrence across donors. An earlier analysis of nearly 600 of the donors applied high-throughput TCR beta sequencing to assess whether each TCR beta V gene segment acted as functional or pseudogenic. About 280 gigabases of sequencing data and 75 million to 85 million unique TCR sequences made up an early release that covered fewer than 650 HLA-typed donors. Typing coverage varied by locus: roughly 629-640 donors for A, B, C, DRB1 and DQB1; around 560 for DQA1; over 600 for DPA1; around 450 for DPB1. Of the roughly 410 genotyped donors, 81% were placed in the genetic ancestry cluster associated with self-reported Caucasian donors. A later genetic analysis took genome-wide SNP genotypes for about 65% of the 666 donors and used that subset as a discovery cohort. Every repertoire in the discovery cohort had been generated on one and the same sequencing platform. The T cell repertoires of 666 subjects were profiled by immunosequencing and related to cytomegalovirus serostatus. Class I and class II HLA loci were covered by the typing at four-digit resolution. The aim of the study was to test whether cataloging public T cell receptors could identify signatures of past pathogen exposure. Besides the first cohort of around 700 subjects, a separate validation cohort made up of 120 different subjects was used. Four or five DR-DQ haplotypes were handled as single units for association and clustering because linkage in the cohort was strong. Overall results and qualifications from the work: Because some donors lacked HLA typing at each locus, the association tests relied only on the typed subset. A later analysis found that HLA-associated TCR beta chains were more clonally expanded and had lower generation probabilities than equally common non-associated chains. According to a later analysis, TCR association rates differed among HLA loci, with DRB1 alleles showing the most associated TCRs and HLA-C alleles showing the fewest. The authors suggested that the approach could potentially be generalized to other disease states and immunological phenotypes. V-gene and J-gene trimming of TCR beta chains was associated with a missense DCLRE1C variant in a later genetic analysis, and the association was replicated in an independent cohort. Across donors, most TCR sequences were observed very rarely, whereas some public TCRs were present in many individuals. Presence/absence analyses assumed roughly uniform sequencing depth across donors, an assumption that may not hold. At a false discovery rate of 0.05, a later analysis linked 16,000 or so TCR beta sequences to specific HLA alleles. Most CMV-associated TCR beta chains appeared to be HLA-restricted in a later analysis, and the HLA associations seemed to be driven largely by CMV exposure. In a later genetic analysis, fewer N-insertions in productive TCRs were reported among donors in an Asian-associated ancestry cluster than the roughly 700-donor mean. In an earlier analysis of some 540 of the donors, most TCR beta V segments appeared in productive rearrangements about 87% or about 30% of the time, broadly matching IMGT annotations. A further reported finding was that TCR beta sequences accurately predicted the HLA-A and HLA-B alleles for most subjects in the first cohort. CMV serostatus was the only immune exposure information available for the cohort. Only TCR beta chains were sequenced in this cohort, and the absence of alpha or paired-chain data limited detectable features. A cluster of highly shared sequence variants was judged likely to be a technical artifact of the sequencing pipeline. The classifier was reported to diagnose cytomegalovirus status with high specificity and sensitivity in both the original and validation cohorts. The study listed over 150 TCR beta chains as associated with cytomegalovirus. Because counts were too low, around 17 rarely observed V segments, including chromosome 9 orphons, were left out of the earlier analysis of over 550 of the donors. According to a later analysis, parvovirus B19, influenza, CMV and Epstein-Barr virus appeared linked to several top co-occurrence clusters. Linkage disequilibrium might explain the correlated functional status among segregating V segments, but an unknown experimental factor could not be excluded. When HLA alleles, especially DR and DQ, strongly co-occurred, attributing TCR associations to individual alleles was difficult. Three of the identified cytomegalovirus-associated TCR beta chains were confirmed in vitro to be specific for cytomegalovirus antigens.

The cohort consisted of 650 to 700 healthy bone marrow donors. At the time of sampling, every cohort member was nominally healthy, though immune exposures that went unrecorded were likely present. The donor tested CMV seronegative, placing the donor among the 350 to 400 seronegative members of the cohort. Each donor provided a peripheral blood sample, and peripheral blood mononuclear cells were used for TCR beta sequencing. The Qiagen DNeasy Blood Extraction Kit was used to extract genomic DNA from the blood cell samples. Note on this clone: It has no known antigen specificity.

Library creation used the immunoSEQ multiplex PCR assay. The multiplex PCR relied on a mix of 60 forward primers for TCR Vbeta segments and 13 reverse primers for TCR Jbeta segments. A multiplex PCR assay on genomic DNA amplified the CDR3 region of rearranged TCR beta genes. On the Illumina HiSeq System, the amplified TCR beta libraries were sequenced as 87-base-pair reads. In the original analysis: A later analysis tallied 70 million to 100 million unique TCR beta chains across the 666 repertoires, and some 12 million of those chains were shared by two or more donors. Raw reads were error-corrected and collapsed into unique sequences by a nearest-neighbor algorithm in which closely related sequences were merged to remove PCR and sequencing errors. To assign V, D and J gene segments, CDR3 sequences were aligned to IMGT reference sequences. For a sequence to be retained, a match of at least six nucleotides was required to both a V gene segment and a J gene segment. A rearrangement was called productive if the CDR3 had no stop codons and remained in frame with V and J, and every other rearrangement was called non-productive. Following IMGT convention, CDR3 was defined as the stretch from the second conserved V-encoded cysteine to the conserved J-encoded phenylalanine. Sequences without an unambiguous match to a single V gene segment were excluded from the earlier analysis of 450 to 650 of the donors. An earlier analysis of around 600 of the donors classified V segments as functional when productive rearrangements were above 56.7% and as segregating when the standard deviation between donors was above 5%. A statistical classification framework was built for diagnosing cytomegalovirus status from the catalog of TCR beta chain sequences. V and J gene assignment, in a later analysis, came from comparing TCR nucleotide sequences with IMGT/GENE-DB human TR gene sequences. The TCRdist pipeline was used in a later analysis to assign CDR3 sequences and most-parsimonious VDJ recombination scenarios. In a later analysis, every TCR beta chain was defined by the combination of its CDR3 amino acid sequence and its V-gene family, and reads without a unique V-gene family were dropped. A later analysis removed several hundred highly shared, low-generation-probability nucleotide sequences to deal with suspected cross-contamination and a sequencing artifact. In a later analysis, a clonal expansion index was calculated for each public chain from normalized within-repertoire ranks of inferred template counts. In a later analysis, generation probabilities were computed with a VDJ recombination model fitted to out-of-frame rearrangements, and the resulting probabilities were checked against IGoR. In a later analysis, TCR-TCR, TCR-HLA and TCR-CMV co-occurrence was scored with hypergeometric tests, and a repertoire-size bias correction was applied to TCR pairs. A later analysis estimated false discovery rates by permuting HLA or CMV assignments 20 times. In a later analysis, co-occurring TCRs were grouped using DBSCAN, with TCRdist sequence similarity added in when clustering inside HLA-allele-positive subsets. Co-occurrence clustering excluded repertoires with fewer than 30,000 or more than 120,000 public chains, plus five with anomalous nucleotide sharing. TCRdb mirrors the immuneACCESS table, restricted to in-frame sequences. Some clones are absent from its copies; in checked studies, under half trace to an unresolved V gene, and the reason for the others is unknown. Clone size and V and J calls were adopted from that table, with D and trimming inferred from the DNA. The sample table holds around 100,000 clones. Under 0.7% of the sample is taken by the ten largest.

The source of this sequence is a man in his forties or fifties in good health and CMV-seronegative. Source material: PBMCs.

The nucleotide sequence reads TGCAGCGTTGGCAGTGGGGACAGGGGGCTCGAGCAGTACTTC. Its translation reads: CSVGSGDRGLEQYF. The V and J genes are TRBV29-1 and TRBJ2-7; 12 bases in the middle match TRBD1. The CDR3 runs 14 residues from the cysteine to the phenylalanine. Solely the CDR3 DNA is kept, with 42 bases framed from the first base. Trimming takes 4 bases off V and 6 bases off J; junction bases not matched to a gene: 7. The germline V gene specifies SQVTM as CDR1 and ANQGSEA as CDR2.